This TCR beta chain was obtained from a study of shared clonotypes between healthy human individuals. Study results and caveats: Tissues were not sampled, only blood, and their repertoires likely differ. Shared across a handful of donors were about 4.8% of the naive CD4 clonotypes.

Per germline, CDR1 MNHNS and CDR2 SASEGT. The V end lost 1 base, the J end lost 11 bases, and 14 bases lay between the germline ends. This CDR3 region has 13 residues. Comments on this clone: The target antigen is unknown.

Some 29,000 T cell genomes (around 200 ng DNA) went into each sorted-subset replicate. Only in-frame clones appear in the TCRdb table, and some are missing; sequencing was by immunoSEQ multiplex PCR. The table records roughly 2.5 million clones, roughly nine tenths of them present only once. Splitting of CD4+ cells produced CD45RA+ naive and CD45RA-negative memory subsets. Sequencing was carried out using naive CD4+ T cells sorted from blood. Subset meaning: CD45RA+ positively selected. This chain joins TRBV6-1 and TRBJ1-1; maybe TRBD1 (5 bases). This sequence originates from a man younger than 35 in good health. The CDR3 DNA is TGTGCCAGCAGTGAAGTTTGGGACTTTGCTGCTTTCTTT. It codes for CASSEVWDFAAFF.